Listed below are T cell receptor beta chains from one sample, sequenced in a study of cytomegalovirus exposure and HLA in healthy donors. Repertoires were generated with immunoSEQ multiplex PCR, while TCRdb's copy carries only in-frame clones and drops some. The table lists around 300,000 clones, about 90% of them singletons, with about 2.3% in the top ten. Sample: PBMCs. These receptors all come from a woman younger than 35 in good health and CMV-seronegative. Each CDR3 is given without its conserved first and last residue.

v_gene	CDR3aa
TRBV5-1	ASSLVSGGSTEAF
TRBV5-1	ASSWSMSEQF
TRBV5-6	ASSFSASGGSTDTQY
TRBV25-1	ASSEYGGAF
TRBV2	ASSDRTGNTEAF
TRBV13	ASSFTVGQGPSRSGNTIY
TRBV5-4	ASSLRAGGTYEQY
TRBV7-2	ASSPQRGSTDTQY
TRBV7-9	ASATFQEGPSSKF
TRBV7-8	ASSANTYSNQPQH
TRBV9	ASSVEAGGTQETQY
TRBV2	ASSSGLAGGLATQY
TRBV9	ASSVGVSGGPTGETQY
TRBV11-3	ASSLDPREQY
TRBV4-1	ASSHPGDTIY
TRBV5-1	ASSLEGAAGNHYGYT
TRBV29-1	SVFRQGEAF
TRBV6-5	ASSPPGTGSDT
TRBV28	ASSPGTGGPNGELF
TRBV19	ASSIDRRGGGTGELF
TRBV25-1	ASSEERIQETQY
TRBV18	ASSPTGTGDTIY
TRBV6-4	ASSDSPTTSTDTQY
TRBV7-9	ASSPAGIFQETQY
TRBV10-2	ASKGLAGGYNEQF
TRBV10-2	ASTSGVWDYEQY
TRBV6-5	ASSRGGGVEQY
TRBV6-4	ASKSYVRTGESPLH
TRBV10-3	AIRADRVIGELF
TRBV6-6	ASSWGLAGPPGQF
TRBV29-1	SYQGIFYEQY
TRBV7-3	ASSWATMGSGANVLT
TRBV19	ASSIMGGAYNEQF
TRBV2	ASSPGLAEPQETQY
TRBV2	ASTATRTSGANVLT
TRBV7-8	ASRRLAPLAEQF
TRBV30	AWSASLAGGVNEQF
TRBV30	AWSIGQQNQPQH
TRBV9	ASSLAGTSRPYEQY
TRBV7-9	ASSLGQAGVNSPLH
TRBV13	ASSSRETGTDYEQY